A selection of T cell receptor beta chains follows, all from one sample in a study of technical replicates of blood from a handful of donors. Repertoires were generated with immunoSEQ multiplex PCR, while TCRdb's copy carries only in-frame clones and drops some. Among roughly 76,000 clones listed, under 95% were seen once. Sequencing was performed on T cells isolated from PBMCs. These receptors originate from a human donor in good health. The CDR3 runs from the conserved cysteine through the conserved F or W. D genes are given only for firm matches. Clone size appears in some rows only: once, few, many, or a class for an expanded clone.

- | TRBD1 | TRBJ1-2 | TRBV5-1 | TGCGCCAGCAGCTTTATCGATTCGAGGGGGCTTGCTAACTATGGCTACACCTTC | CASSFIDSRGLANYGYTF
- | TRBD1 | TRBJ1-1 | TRBV6-1 | TGTGCCAGCAGTAGGGGGACAGGGGCGACTGAAGCTTTCTTT | CASSRGTGATEAFF
- | - | TRBJ1-5 | TRBV6-5 | TGTGCCAGCAGTTATATAGTTGGTCAGCCCCAGCATTTT | CASSYIVGQPQHF
- | TRBD2 | TRBJ2-2 | TRBV4-2 | TGTGCCAGCAGCCTACGATTACTAGCGGGGGAGCTTTACGCGAACACCGGGGAGCTGTTTTTT | CASSLRLLAGELYANTGELFF
- | - | TRBJ2-3 | TRBV28 | TGTGCCAGCAGCCTAGGACAGTTTTATACGCAGTATTTT | CASSLGQFYTQYF
once | TRBD1 | TRBJ2-7 | TRBV11-2 | TGTGCCAGCAGCTTTACACCGGGACAGGTTTCCTACGAGCAGTACTTC | CASSFTPGQVSYEQYF
few | TRBD2 | TRBJ2-7 | TRBV6-1 | TGTGCCAGCGACCGGGACTACCTCTACGAGCAGTACTTC | CASDRDYLYEQYF
- | TRBD2 | TRBJ2-5 | TRBV19 | TGTGCCAGTAGCACACTAGCGGAGCAAGAGACCCAGTACTTC | CASSTLAEQETQYF
once | - | TRBJ2-2 | TRBV9 | TGTGCCAGCAGCGTAGAGCGACGGGCGAACACCGGGGAGCTGTTTTTT | CASSVERRANTGELFF
- | TRBD2 | TRBJ2-3 | TRBV7-2 | TGTGCCAGCAGCTATTTCTTAGCGGGGGGCACAGATACGCAGTATTTT | CASSYFLAGGTDTQYF
once | - | TRBJ2-6 | TRBV19 | TGTGCCAGTCTGACTTTTGGGGCCAACGTCCTGACTTTC | CASLTFGANVLTF
- | TRBD2 | TRBJ2-1 | TRBV9 | TGTGCCAGCAGCACGACTAGCGGGTCGTACAATGAGCAGTTCTTC | CASSTTSGSYNEQFF
few | TRBD2 | TRBJ2-5 | TRBV7-9 | TGTGCCAGCAGAGGACTAGCGGGGGGGGAATCCGGTGAGACCCAGTACTTC | CASRGLAGGESGETQYF
- | - | TRBJ2-5 | TRBV7-7 | TGTGCTAGCAGCCCAGGGTTATCGGAGACCCAGTACTTC | CASSPGLSETQYF
- | TRBD1 | TRBJ1-2 | TRBV19 | TGTGCCAGTATTGACAGGGGGCGCGCCTATGGCTACACCTTC | CASIDRGRAYGYTF
- | TRBD1 | TRBJ2-7 | TRBV5-1 | TGCGCCAGCAGCTTCGGGGACAGAACTTACGAGCAGTACTTC | CASSFGDRTYEQYF
- | TRBD2 | TRBJ2-7 | TRBV6-5 | TGTGCCAGCAGTTACAGCGGGAGGAGCTCCTACGAGCAGTACTTC | CASSYSGRSSYEQYF
- | - | TRBJ2-3 | TRBV9 | TGTGCCAGCAGCGCGGGGATTAGCACAGATACGCAGTATTTT | CASSAGISTDTQYF
- | TRBD1 | TRBJ1-2 | TRBV18 | TGTGCCAGCTCACCGAACAGGGGAAGTTCGAATGGCTACACCTTC | CASSPNRGSSNGYTF
- | - | TRBJ1-4 | TRBV19 | TGTGCCAGTAGTCCGTGGGGGGGTACAACTAATGAAAAACTGTTTTTT | CASSPWGGTTNEKLFF
- | - | TRBJ1-1 | TRBV7-2 | TGTGCCAGCAGCTTAACCTCAGGGGCCGTCGGTATCTTT | CASSLTSGAVGIF
- | - | TRBJ2-5 | TRBV5-4 | TGTGCCAGCAGCTTCGCAGGCCAAGAGACCCAGTACTTC | CASSFAGQETQYF
- | - | TRBJ2-3 | TRBV2 | TGTGCCAGCAAAGACACAAGCACAGATACGCAGTATTTT | CASKDTSTDTQYF
- | TRBD2 | TRBJ2-1 | TRBV10-1 | TGCGCCAGCAGTGAAGTTTCTAGCGGGGCCTACAATGAGCAGTTCTTC | CASSEVSSGAYNEQFF
- | - | TRBJ2-5 | TRBV28 | TGTGCCAGCAGTTCCGGGGAGACCCAGTACTTC | CASSSGETQYF
- | TRBD1 | TRBJ1-1 | TRBV7-8 | TGTGCCAGCAGCGTGAGGGACAGAATGAACACTGAAGCTTTCTTT | CASSVRDRMNTEAFF